This TCR beta chain was captured by sequencing in a study of shared clonotypes between healthy human individuals. Partitioning of CD4+ cells yielded a CD45RA+ naive subset and a CD45RA-negative memory subset. CDR1 and CDR2 from the germline V gene are SGHRS and YFSETQ. This CDR3 is built from 15 residues. Trimming removed 4 bases from V and 2 bases from J, with 12 bases in between. Study-wide results and caveats: Clonotypes that were shared across a handful of donors made up around 5% of naive CD4 clonotypes.

Profiled with immunoSEQ multiplex PCR; TCRdb holds only in-frame clones, not every one. The sample gives approximately 1,500,000 clones, roughly 96% of which show up once; approximately 1% is in the top ten. A word on this clone: Its antigen is as yet unknown.

This receptor was identified in a man younger than 40 in good health. The sample consisted of naive CD4+ T cells sorted from blood. Subset denoted: CD45RA+ positively selected. This chain uses TRBV5-1 with TRBJ1-4; the D gene is possibly TRBD1 (5 bases). CDR3 sequence: CASSTKGDTNEKLFF. In DNA form, the CDR3 reads TGCGCCAGCAGCACGAAAGGGGACACTAATGAAAAACTGTTTTTT. The full variable domain, with the rest looked up from reference TRBV5-1 and TRBJ1-4, is KAGVTQTPRYLIKTRGQQVTLSCSPISGHRSVSWYQQTPGQGLQFLFEYFSETQRNKGNFPGRFSGRQFSNSRSEMNVSTLELGDSALYLCASSTKGDTNEKLFFGSGTQLSVL.